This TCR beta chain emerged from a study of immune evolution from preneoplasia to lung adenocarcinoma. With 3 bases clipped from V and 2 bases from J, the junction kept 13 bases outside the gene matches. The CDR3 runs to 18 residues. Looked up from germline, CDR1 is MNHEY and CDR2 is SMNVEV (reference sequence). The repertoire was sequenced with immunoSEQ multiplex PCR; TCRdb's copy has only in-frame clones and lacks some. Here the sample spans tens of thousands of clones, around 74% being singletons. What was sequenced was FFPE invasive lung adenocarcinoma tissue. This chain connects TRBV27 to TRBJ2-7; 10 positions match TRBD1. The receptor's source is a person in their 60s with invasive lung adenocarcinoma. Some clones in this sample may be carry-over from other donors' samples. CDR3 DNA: TGTGCCAGCAGTTTGGGGGGACAGGGGAGTTTATCCCCCTACGAGCAGTACTTC. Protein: CASSLGGQGSLSPYEQYF.